This entry lists 27 T cell receptor beta chains sequenced from one sample in a study of blood T cells in healthy people across ages. The authors ran a second PCR of 7 to 11 cycles using a sample-barcoded 5' primer and a J-beta primer mix. TCRdb re-called the 5' RACE reads with MiXCR, one entry per CDR3 protein. The sample carries hundreds of thousands of distinct CDR3 sequences, about a quarter recorded once. These same records also appear under a second study, on T cells of mothers and their children.

The sequencing sample was made of blood. These receptors were collected from a boy younger than 18 in good health.

The CDR3 sequence is CSAAAGGSNEKLFF. DNA for the CDR3: TGCAGTGCCGCGGCGGGGGGGTCTAATGAAAAACTGTTTTTT. J is TRBJ1-4 and V is TRBV20-1; D may be TRBD1 (5 bases). Germline CDR1 and CDR2: DFQATT and SNEGSKA (reference sequence). V shed 6 bases and J shed 3 bases, with 14 bases lying between them. The CDR3 extends over 14 amino acids.

The V gene is TRBV21-1, the J gene TRBJ2-1; TRBD1, the table's D call, lacks a check against the DNA. TRBV21-1 is a documented pseudogene. This CDR3 spans 16 amino acids. Written as DNA, the CDR3 is TGTGCCAGCAGCAGTCCCCGGGCCGAAGGAGTCTATGAGCAGTTCTTC. It codes for CASSSPRAEGVYEQFF.

Regarding this clonotype: Without the conserved terminal phenylalanine or tryptophan, this CDR3 likely stems from a read error. The V gene is TRBV29-1, the J gene TRBJ1-2, with no clear D. V gave up 4 bases and J gave up 1 base, with 10 bases separating them. CDR1 and CDR2 (germline): SQVTM, ANQGSEA. This CDR3 comprises 13 residues. The CDR3 reads CSVGGRLNYGYTL. CDR3 nucleotides: TGCAGCGTTGGTGGGCGGCTTAACTATGGCTACACCCTC.

The genes are TRBV30 and TRBJ1-2; D gene uncertain. Trimming shortened V by 3 bases and J by 5 bases, and 7 bases separated the two germline ends. Germline V gene data show CDR1 as GTSNPN and CDR2 as SVGIG (reference sequence). CDR3 length equals 11 residues. The CDR3 DNA reads as TGTGCCTGGAGCTACGGTTATGGCTACACCTTC. It translates to CAWSYGYGYTF. The variable domain in full, with the rest retrieved from reference TRBV30 and TRBJ1-2, is SQTIHQWPATLVQPVGSPLSLECTVEGTSNPNLYWYRQAAGRGLQLLFYSVGIGQISSEVPQNLSASRPQDRQFILSSKKLLLSDSGFYLCAWSYGYGYTFGSGTRLTVV.

The rearrangement links TRBV5-1 to TRBJ2-3; 10 bases are a match to TRBD2. Germline CDR1 reads SGHRS; CDR2 reads YFSETQ. This CDR3 is 15 amino acids long. The V gene end was trimmed by 2 bases and the J gene end by 4 bases; junction bases not matched to a gene: 4. CDR3 bases: TGCGCCAGCAGCTTAAGCGGGGGGGCATCAGATACGCAGTATTTT. Translated, it gives CASSLSGGASDTQYF.

This clonotype appeared a few times. A read error may account for a junction end that differs from germline. Here the CDR3 DNA reads TGTGCCATCTCGCCTAGCGGAAGCGAAGAGACCCAGCACTTC. Its protein product is CAISPSGSEETQHF. The chain has TRBV10-3 and TRBJ2-1; 7 bases line up with TRBD2. This CDR3 comprises 14 residues. From germline, CDR1 is ENHRY and CDR2 SYGVKD.

This clonotype was seen only a few times. The genes are TRBV12-3 or TRBV12-4 and TRBJ2-7, with 10 bases aligning to TRBD2. This CDR3 is built from 15 residues. The V gene end was trimmed by 7 bases and the J gene end by 9 bases; junction bases not matched to a gene: 15. The chain's CDR3 is CASTPNGAGGLGQYF. The CDR3 DNA is TGTGCCAGCACTCCTAATGGAGCGGGGGGGCTGGGGCAGTACTTC.

This clonotype occurred a few times. This sequence joins TRBV4-1 and TRBJ2-2; 7 bases match TRBD1. The V segment lost 6 bases and the J segment 7 bases; nucleotides outside the gene matches: 11. The CDR3 covers 15 residues. Germline V gives CDR1 MGHRA, CDR2 YSYEKL. CDR3: CASSETGTALGELFF. DNA of the CDR3: TGCGCCAGCAGTGAGACCGGGACAGCCCTCGGGGAGCTGTTTTTT.

The chain has TRBV11-2 and TRBJ1-2, with a weak D call TRBD1 (5 bases). V was trimmed by 4 bases and J by 3 bases, leaving 12 bases between them. The length of the CDR3 is 14 residues. CDR1 SGHAT and CDR2 FQNNGV come from the germline V gene. Here the CDR3 DNA reads TGTGCCAGCAGCTCCACCCGGGGGGACTATGGCTACACCTTC. Protein: CASSSTRGDYGYTF.

This clonotype was observed a single time. The chain is built from TRBV3-1 and TRBJ2-5, with 16 bases identical to TRBD2. The trim removed 3 bases at V and 5 bases at J, leaving 12 bases unmatched. CDR3 length: 19 residues. Per the germline V gene, CDR1 is LGHDT and CDR2 is YNNKEL (reference sequence). DNA of the CDR3: TGTGCCAGCAGCCACGACAAGGGACTAGCGGGGGGGCGGTGGGAGACCCAGTACTTC. Protein product: CASSHDKGLAGGRWETQYF.

This rearrangement joins TRBV20-1 to TRBJ1-2; D perhaps matches TRBD1 (5 bases). The V gene's germline CDR1 is DFQATT and CDR2 SNEGSKA (reference sequence). V lost 1 base and J lost 8, with 17 bases in between. The CDR3 spans 14 residues. This CDR3 is CSARASDNSQGYTF. CDR3 DNA: TGCAGTGCTAGAGCCTCGGACAACTCCCAAGGCTACACCTTC.

This chain links TRBV7-2 with TRBJ2-5; unclear D gene. The CDR3 is 14 residues long. Germline V gene sequence: CDR1 SGHTA, CDR2 FQGNSA. With 4 bases removed from V and 5 bases from J, the gap between germline ends came to 14 bases. The CDR3 is CASSSSLGAETQYF. CDR3 nucleotides: TGTGCCAGCAGCTCAAGTCTAGGAGCGGAGACCCAGTACTTC. The variable domain in full, with the rest retrieved from reference TRBV7-2 and TRBJ2-5, is GAGVSQSPSNKVTEKGKDVELRCDPISGHTALYWYRQSLGQGLEFLIYFQGNSAPDKSGLPSDRFSAERTGGSVSTLTIQRTQQEDSAVYLCASSSSLGAETQYFGPGTRLLVL.

CDR3 DNA sequence: TGTGCCAGCAGCCCCCGGCGAGGCGGCGATGAGCAGTTCTTC. It specifies CASSPRRGGDEQFF. V usage is TRBV7-9 and J usage is TRBJ2-1; D is undetermined. The CDR3 has 14 residues. V was clipped by 5 bases and J by 8 bases, with 16 bases between them. The germline CDR1 and CDR2 sequences are SEHNR and FQNEAQ (reference sequence).

About this clonotype: One end of the junction does not line up with germline, which may come from a read error. This chain's CDR3 is CSVVLWAWPAKNIPYF. CDR3 DNA sequence: TGCAGCGTTGTATTGTGGGCTTGGCCAGCCAAAAACATTCCGTACTTC. This rearrangement joins TRBV29-1 to TRBJ2-4; D gene uncertain. CDR3 size: 16 residues. The germline V gene encodes CDR1 SQVTM and CDR2 ANQGSEA.

There are a few counts of this clonotype. This chain joins TRBV20-1 and TRBJ2-2, with D perhaps given as TRBD1 or TRBD2 (5 bases each). CDR3 length: 16 residues. The germline CDR1 and CDR2 sequences are DFQATT and SNEGSKA (reference sequence). Deletions cut 0 bases from V and 1 base from J, with 12 bases between. This CDR3 reads CSARDSRGLNTGELFF. CDR3 bases: TGCAGTGCTAGAGATTCGAGGGGCCTGAACACCGGGGAGCTGTTTTTT.

This clonotype was seen only a few times. A clone one base away is much larger, so this may be a read error. J is TRBJ2-2 and V is TRBV28; perhaps TRBD2 as D (5 bases). CDR3 length: 14 amino acids. Trimming pared 7 bases from V and 4 bases from J, leaving 13 bases between. Germline CDR1 reads MDHEN; CDR2 reads SYDVKM. The DNA for the CDR3 is TGTGCCAGCACCCTCGGACGGGGCACCGGGGAGCTGTTTTTT. This codes for CASTLGRGTGELFF. The variable domain in full, with the rest retrieved from reference TRBV28 and TRBJ2-2, is DVKVTQSSRYLVKRTGEKVFLECVQDMDHENMFWYRQDPGLGLRLIYFSYDVKMKEKGDIPEGYSVSREKKERFSLILESASTNQTSMYLCASTLGRGTGELFFGEGSRLTVL.

The chain couples TRBV7-9 to TRBJ2-7; 10 bases agree with TRBD1. Germline CDR1 SEHNR, CDR2 FQNEAQ (reference sequence). Trimming at V came to 6 bases and at J to 7 bases, leaving 15 bases not matched to a gene. The CDR3 totals 16 residues. The CDR3 sequence: CASSWTSDRGLGEQYF. The CDR3 DNA follows: TGTGCCAGCAGTTGGACCTCCGACAGGGGGCTAGGGGAGCAGTACTTC. Using reference TRBV7-9 and TRBJ2-7 for the parts outside the CDR3, the full variable domain is DTGVSQNPRHKITKRGQNVTFRCDPISEHNRLYWYRQTLGQGPEFLTYFQNEAQLEKSRLLSDRFSAERPKGSFSTLEIQRTEQGDSAMYLCASSWTSDRGLGEQYFGPGTRLTVT.

The rearrangement joins TRBV12-3 or TRBV12-4 to TRBJ2-7; TRBD1 agrees at 8 bases. The CDR3 consists of 12 residues. The V gene end was trimmed by 2 bases and the J gene end by 9 bases; junction bases not matched to a gene: 3. CDR3 protein: CASSLPGGVQYF. The DNA for the CDR3 is TGTGCCAGCAGTTTACCAGGGGGCGTGCAGTACTTC.

The chain carries TRBV30 and TRBJ1-4; a weak D match, TRBD1 (6 bases). Per germline, CDR1 GTSNPN and CDR2 SVGIG (reference sequence). V was shortened by 6 bases and J by 6 bases, with 20 bases between the two germline ends. The CDR3 totals 15 residues. The CDR3 bases are TGTGCCTGTCCAACCCGCAGGGGTTGGGATGAAAAACTGTTTTTT. It codes for CACPTRRGWDEKLFF.

This clonotype was detected only a few times. The V call is TRBV20-1, the J call TRBJ2-7; D is uncertain. V lost 6 bases and J 1 base, leaving 13 bases between the germline ends. Germline lookup yields CDR1 DFQATT and CDR2 SNEGSKA (reference sequence). The CDR3 has 13 amino acids. CDR3 residues: CSAKYRNSYEQYF. The CDR3 DNA is TGCAGTGCCAAATACCGGAATTCCTACGAGCAGTACTTC.

The V and J genes are TRBV7-8 and TRBJ2-1; TRBD2 aligns across 8 bases. The J call may be faulty, since TRBJ2-5 better matches the DNA end. CDR3 length: 18 residues. Per germline, CDR1 SGHVS and CDR2 FQNEAQ. The CDR3 spells CASSQLGGSGALGETQYF. The CDR3 coding sequence is TGTGCCAGCAGCCAATTGGGAGGTAGCGGGGCTCTGGGAGAGACCCAGTACTTC.

The V and J genes are TRBV28 and TRBJ2-5; 10 bases line up with TRBD1. The J call may be mistaken, given a closer DNA end match to TRBJ2-1. This CDR3 is built from 15 residues. Looked up from germline, CDR1 is MDHEN and CDR2 is SYDVKM. CDR3 protein: CASSLRTGGGNEQFF. The CDR3 coding sequence is TGTGCCAGCAGTTTGAGGACAGGGGGAGGCAATGAGCAGTTCTTC.

The rearrangement links TRBV3-1 to TRBJ2-5; 7 bases agree with TRBD1. The J call is in doubt because the DNA end fits TRBJ2-7 better. Germline values: CDR1 LGHDT, CDR2 YNNKEL (reference sequence). This CDR3 spans 13 amino acids. DNA of the CDR3: TGTGCCAGCCGAGGGACAGACTTGTTCGAGCAGTACTTC. Protein: CASRGTDLFEQYF.

The chain combines TRBV5-1 with TRBJ2-5, with TRBD2 matching over 8 bases. Per the germline V gene, CDR1 is SGHRS and CDR2 is YFSETQ. V lost 0 bases and J lost 2; bases outside the gene matches: 6. The CDR3 length is 16 residues. CDR3 in amino acids: CASSLVAGGPQETQYF. The DNA for the CDR3 is TGCGCCAGCAGCTTGGTTGCGGGGGGCCCTCAAGAGACCCAGTACTTC.

V is TRBV28 and J is TRBJ2-5, with D perhaps being TRBD1 or TRBD2 (5 bases each). The germline gives CDR1 MDHEN, CDR2 SYDVKM. V shed 4 bases and J shed 1 base, with 10 bases lying between them. The CDR3 spans 14 residues. In DNA, the CDR3 is TGTGCCAGCAGTTGGGGACGGTCCCAAGAGACCCAGTACTTC. Translating gives CASSWGRSQETQYF.

The chain carries TRBV5-1 and TRBJ2-2; 11 bases fit TRBD1. V shed 3 bases and J 1 base; nucleotides not matched to a gene: 8. In germline, CDR1 is SGHRS, CDR2 YFSETQ. This CDR3 spans 18 amino acids. CDR3 residues: CASSSDRGRRLNTGELFF. CDR3 nucleotide sequence: TGCGCCAGCAGCTCGGACAGGGGGCGAAGGTTGAACACCGGGGAGCTGTTTTTT.

The chain links TRBV15 to TRBJ2-7; either TRBD1 or TRBD2 may fit D (5 bases each). The CDR3 length is 14 residues. The germline V gene encodes CDR1 LNHNV and CDR2 YYDKDF (reference sequence). V was trimmed by 0 bases and J by 4 bases, leaving 10 bases between them. CDR3 DNA: TGTGCCACCAGCAGAGAGGGGGATGAGTACGAGCAGTACTTC. This encodes CATSREGDEYEQYF.